The 9 T cell receptor beta chains listed next were all sequenced from one sample in a study of blood T cell repertoires in COVID-19. Clones were read by immunoSEQ multiplex PCR, and TCRdb kept only the in-frame ones, dropping some. The data hold 99,000 or so clones, with 85% to 90% observed a single time. The sample consisted of peripheral blood. The receptors here all came from a man aged 50 to 59 with acute or convalescent COVID-19.

The CDR3 reads CASSWPTGTGGYEQYF. For the CDR3, the DNA is TGTGCCAGCAGTTGGCCCACCGGGACAGGAGGCTACGAGCAGTACTTC. This chain links TRBV6-6 with TRBJ2-7; TRBD1 aligns across 8 bases. The CDR3 is made up of 16 amino acids. Germline V gene sequence: CDR1 MNHNY, CDR2 SVGAGI (reference sequence). V was pared by 4 bases and J by 3 bases, with 11 bases of the junction left unmatched.

This rearrangement joins TRBV2 to TRBJ1-4; possibly TRBD1 for D (5 bases). CDR3 size: 14 residues. V was pared by 8 bases and J by 8 bases, with 18 bases between. Germline CDR1 and CDR2: SNHLY and FYNNEI. CDR3 nucleotides: TGTGCCAGCTCCAGGGAGGGCAGGAAAGAAAAACTGTTTTTT. This codes for CASSREGRKEKLFF.

The rearrangement uses TRBV7-6 and TRBJ2-7; perhaps TRBD1 as D (6 bases). The CDR3 runs 16 residues. Per the germline V gene, CDR1 is SGHVS and CDR2 is FNYEAQ. Between the trimmed V and J ends, which lost 2 bases and 5 bases, there was a span of 19 bases. CDR3 DNA sequence: TGTGCCAGCAGCTTATCAGGGGCGACAGGATCCCACGAGCAGTACTTC. Amino acids: CASSLSGATGSHEQYF.

The CDR3 spells CASSLGLAGNLEQFF. The CDR3 DNA is TGTGCCAGCAGCCTCGGACTAGCGGGCAACCTTGAGCAGTTCTTC. The chain has TRBV3-1 (or the pseudogene TRBV3-2) and TRBJ2-1; 11 positions agree with TRBD2. Germline CDR1 is LGHDT and CDR2 is YNNKEL (reference sequence). Unmatched junction bases numbered 8, after V lost 4 bases and J lost 9 bases. The CDR3 consists of 15 residues.

This clone was observed a handful of times. The rearrangement links TRBV4-1 to TRBJ2-1, with 12 bases aligning to TRBD2. J was trimmed by 4 bases and V by 3 bases; bases with no gene match: 4. The germline V gene encodes CDR1 MGHRA and CDR2 YSYEKL. This CDR3 region has 16 residues. CDR3 in amino acids: CASSQATSGRYNEQFF. The CDR3 bases are TGCGCCAGCAGCCAGGCGACTAGCGGGAGATACAATGAGCAGTTCTTC.

This clone was seen a few times. The V and J genes are TRBV28 and TRBJ1-2; tentatively, D is TRBD1 (6 bases). The V end was cut by 4 bases, the J end by 7 bases, with 16 bases between. There are 14 residues in the CDR3. Germline V gene lookup returns CDR1 MDHEN and CDR2 SYDVKM. The CDR3 DNA reads as TGTGCCAGCAGTTCATCATCCAGGGGCGGTGGCTACACCTTC. This codes for CASSSSSRGGGYTF.

This sequence joins TRBV5-1 and TRBJ1-2; TRBD1 might be the D (5 bases). V lost 5 bases and J 3 bases, leaving 14 bases between the germline ends. The CDR3 is 14 amino acids. Germline assignment: CDR1 SGHRS and CDR2 YFSETQ. CDR3 nucleotides: TGCGCCAGCAGAGTTTCGGGGGGAGACTATGGCTACACCTTC. Its protein is CASRVSGGDYGYTF. Looking up the rest from reference TRBV5-1 and TRBJ1-2 gives the full variable domain: KAGVTQTPRYLIKTRGQQVTLSCSPISGHRSVSWYQQTPGQGLQFLFEYFSETQRNKGNFPGRFSGRQFSNSRSEMNVSTLELGDSALYLCASRVSGGDYGYTFGSGTRLTVV.

Here the CDR3 reads CASSLAGSGNYEQYF. The CDR3, as DNA: TGTGCCAGCAGCTTAGCGGGTAGCGGTAACTACGAGCAGTACTTC. The chain joins TRBV11-2 to TRBJ2-7; maybe TRBD2 (6 bases). Trimming removed 1 base at V and 3 bases at J, with 13 bases between. The CDR3 loop spans 15 amino acids. Germline V gene data show CDR1 as SGHAT and CDR2 as FQNNGV.

The rearrangement joins TRBV6-5 to TRBJ1-5; no firm D call. The germline V and J ends were trimmed by 10 bases and 0 bases, with 13 bases remaining between them. In germline, CDR1 is MNHEY, CDR2 SVGAGI. The CDR3 covers 14 residues. CDR3 nucleotide sequence: TGTGCCACGTCCCCGGCGGTTAGCAATCAGCCCCAGCATTTT. This gives the protein CATSPAVSNQPQHF.